These 18 T cell receptor beta chains share one sample of origin, sequenced in a study of control samples from healthy donors and cancer patients. Sequenced by immunoSEQ multiplex PCR; TCRdb stores in-frame clones only, minus some. The table records over 50,000 clones, about four fifths of them present only once. The material sequenced was blood. These receptors all come from a man between 70 and 80 years old in good health.

The genes are TRBV13 and TRBJ2-1; D is possibly TRBD2 (5 bases). The CDR3 extends over 14 amino acids. V was shortened by 2 bases and J by 4 bases, with 9 bases between the two germline ends. CDR1 is PRHDT, CDR2 FYEKMQ, per germline (reference sequence). The CDR3 DNA sequence: TGTGCCAGCAGCTTAAAAACTAGTTACAATGAGCAGTTCTTC. Translating it yields CASSLKTSYNEQFF.

V usage is TRBV2 and J usage is TRBJ2-2, with D maybe TRBD2 (5 bases). The CDR3 has 16 residues. V was trimmed by 8 bases and J by 0 bases, leaving 16 bases between them. Germline lookup yields CDR1 SNHLY and CDR2 FYNNEI. The CDR3 DNA follows: TGTGCCAGCGCCCGAGAAGCGGTCGCGAACACCGGGGAGCTGTTTTTT. It translates to CASAREAVANTGELFF. Full variable domain (rest looked up from reference TRBV2 and TRBJ2-2): EPEVTQTPSHQVTQMGQEVILRCVPISNHLYFYWYRQILGQKVEFLVSFYNNEISEKSEIFDDQFSVERPDGSNFTLKIRSTKLEDSAMYFCASAREAVANTGELFFGEGSRLTVL.

The genes are TRBV19 and TRBJ2-2; no clear D gene. The CDR3 has 14 amino acids. The V gene's germline CDR1 is LNHDA and CDR2 SQIVND (reference sequence). The germline V and J ends were trimmed by 3 bases and 4 bases, with 9 bases remaining between them. CDR3 sequence: CASSIFLTTGELFF. In DNA form, the CDR3 reads TGTGCCAGTAGTATTTTCCTAACCACCGGGGAGCTGTTTTTT.

The rearrangement joins TRBV30 to TRBJ1-3; the match to TRBD1 covers 7 bases. Losses at the gene ends were 3 bases for V and 4 bases for J; bases not matched to a gene: 6. CDR1 and CDR2 (germline): GTSNPN, SVGIG (reference sequence). This CDR3 region has 14 residues. The DNA of the CDR3 is TGTGCCTGGAGCTTAACAGGGGTCGGAAACACCATATATTTT. Translating it yields CAWSLTGVGNTIYF.

The genes are TRBV19 and TRBJ1-1, with 7 bases lining up with TRBD1. From germline, CDR1 is LNHDA and CDR2 SQIVND (reference sequence). The ends lost 2 bases at V and 6 bases at J; junction bases unmatched: 9. CDR3 length: 15 residues. CDR3: CASSITSDRVSEAFF. In nucleotides, the CDR3 is TGTGCCAGTAGTATAACCTCTGACAGGGTGTCTGAAGCTTTCTTT.

The chain carries TRBV3-1 (or the pseudogene TRBV3-2) and TRBJ1-5; the D gene is possibly TRBD1 (6 bases). From germline, CDR1 is LGHDT and CDR2 YNNKEL (reference sequence). V was shortened by 4 bases and J by 5 bases, with 9 bases between the two germline ends. The CDR3 loop spans 13 amino acids. This chain's CDR3 is CASSRDRYQPQHF. Written as DNA, the CDR3 is TGTGCCAGCAGCCGCGACAGGTATCAGCCCCAGCATTTT.

This sequence joins TRBV5-1 and TRBJ1-3; D uncertain. Trimming took 5 bases from V and 7 from J, leaving 16 bases between them. This CDR3 has 14 amino acids. Germline values: CDR1 SGHRS, CDR2 YFSETQ. For the CDR3, the DNA is TGCGCCAGCAGGGGCTCGATAGACGCGAACACCATATATTTT. This sequence encodes CASRGSIDANTIYF. Full variable domain (missing parts from reference TRBV5-1 and TRBJ1-3): KAGVTQTPRYLIKTRGQQVTLSCSPISGHRSVSWYQQTPGQGLQFLFEYFSETQRNKGNFPGRFSGRQFSNSRSEMNVSTLELGDSALYLCASRGSIDANTIYFGEGSWLTVV.

The CDR3: CASLSPEGANVLTF. CDR3 bases: TGTGCCAGCCTTAGCCCTGAGGGGGCCAACGTCCTGACTTTC. The chain is built from TRBV2 and TRBJ2-6; D is unclear. Trimming stripped 8 bases from V and 4 bases from J, with 12 bases between. CDR3 size: 14 residues. Germline V gene lookup returns CDR1 SNHLY and CDR2 FYNNEI.

The chain couples TRBV5-1 to TRBJ2-1; D assignment may be TRBD1 or TRBD2 (5 bases each). Germline CDR1 is SGHRS and CDR2 is YFSETQ. This CDR3 has 15 amino acids. The germline V and J ends were trimmed by 5 bases and 0 bases, with 12 bases remaining between them. CDR3 DNA sequence: TGCGCCAGCAGGGGGTCCGGGACCTCCTACAATGAGCAGTTCTTC. It yields the protein CASRGSGTSYNEQFF.

The V gene is TRBV4-1, the J gene TRBJ1-1, with TRBD1 as a possible D gene (5 bases). There are 18 residues in the CDR3. Trimming removed 0 bases at V and 2 bases at J, with 19 bases between. Germline V CDR1 and CDR2: MGHRA, YSYEKL. CDR3 sequence reads: CASSQDTITSQGNTEAFF. CDR3 DNA: TGCGCCAGCAGCCAAGATACCATCACATCCCAGGGTAACACTGAAGCTTTCTTT.

V usage is TRBV19 and J usage is TRBJ1-5; TRBD1 might be the D (6 bases). The CDR3 sequence is 15 residues long. Trimming shortened V by 3 bases and J by 5 bases, and 14 bases separated the two germline ends. In germline, CDR1 is LNHDA, CDR2 SQIVND (reference sequence). The CDR3, as DNA: TGTGCCAGTAGTATTTGGGGGCGGCCAGATCAGCCCCAGCATTTT. This codes for CASSIWGRPDQPQHF.

The chain is built from TRBV27 and TRBJ2-2; tentatively, D is TRBD1 (5 bases). Germline V gene data show CDR1 as MNHEY and CDR2 as SMNVEV (reference sequence). The V end was cut by 0 bases, the J end by 7 bases, with 21 bases between. This CDR3 region has 18 residues. The CDR3, as DNA: TGTGCCAGCAGTTTATCAGCCCGAAGGGCACAGGAATTCGGGGAGCTGTTTTTT. Its protein is CASSLSARRAQEFGELFF.

The chain recombines TRBV5-4 with TRBJ1-1, with 9 bases identical to TRBD1. This CDR3 comprises 12 residues. Germline V lookup: CDR1 SGHNT, CDR2 YYREEE (reference sequence). V trimming: 3 bases; J trimming: 11 bases; junction bases outside the gene matches: 5. CDR3 loop: CASSYQQGAAFF. The CDR3, as DNA: TGTGCCAGCAGCTACCAACAGGGGGCGGCTTTCTTT.

The J gene is TRBJ2-2, the V gene TRBV7-9; no clear D. CDR1 and CDR2 (germline): SEHNR, FQNEAQ (reference sequence). The V and J ends lost 0 bases and 1 base respectively, with 3 bases between them. The CDR3 has 14 residues. The CDR3 nucleotides read TGTGCCAGCAGCTTAGCCGGGAACACCGGGGAGCTGTTTTTT. This gives the protein CASSLAGNTGELFF.

Turning to this clone: The same CDR3 arises from other DNA sequences in this sample as well. The chain combines TRBV30 with TRBJ1-2, with a weak D call TRBD1 (5 bases). Germline V CDR1 and CDR2: GTSNPN, SVGIG (reference sequence). CDR3 size: 12 residues. V was pared by 1 base and J by 4 bases, with 7 bases between. DNA for the CDR3: TGTGCCTGGAGTGAAGACAGCTATGGCTACACCTTC. It codes for CAWSEDSYGYTF.

This clone is labeled as medium-sized (0.01 to 0.1%). J is TRBJ2-7 and V is TRBV11-3, with no clear D. The CDR3 has 11 amino acids. The V end lost 5 bases, the J end lost 2 bases, and 4 bases lay between the germline ends. Germline CDR1 SGHNT, CDR2 YENEEA. For the CDR3, the DNA is TGTGCCAGCAGCCAAGCCTACGAGCAGTACTTC. Its protein product is CASSQAYEQYF. Based on the CDR3 plus reference TRBV11-3 and TRBJ2-7, the full variable domain is EAGVVQSPRYKIIEKKQPVAFWCNPISGHNTLYWYLQNLGQGPELLIRYENEEAVDDSQLPKDRFSAERLKGVDSTLKIQPAELGDSAVYLCASSQAYEQYFGPGTRLTVT.

J is TRBJ2-3 and V is TRBV10-3; D could derive from TRBD1 or TRBD2 (5 bases each). Between the trimmed V and J ends, which lost 2 bases and 2 bases, there was a span of 11 bases. This CDR3 contains 15 residues. Germline CDR1 ENHRY, CDR2 SYGVKD. The CDR3 region is CAISEGDLFTDTQYF. In DNA, the CDR3 is TGTGCCATCAGTGAGGGGGACCTATTCACAGATACGCAGTATTTT.

The table lists this clone with a count of one. The V and J genes are TRBV19 and TRBJ1-2; no firm D call. The CDR3 extends over 13 amino acids. Germline V gene data show CDR1 as LNHDA and CDR2 as SQIVND (reference sequence). Between the trimmed V and J ends, which lost 7 bases and 5 bases, there was a span of 14 bases. CDR3 DNA: TGTGCCAGTAAAAGGGATTTCGAATATGGCTACACCTTC. It codes for CASKRDFEYGYTF.